Listed here are 25 T cell receptor beta chains from one sample, sequenced in a study of response to subunit inactivated influenza vaccine. One entry per CDR3 protein results from TCRdb running MiXCR on the RT-PCR reads. Of roughly 170,000 distinct CDR3 sequences listed, around a tenth were seen once; the top ten hold about a tenth. The sample in question was non-naive T cells sorted from PBMCs, obtained on the day of vaccination. These receptor sequences come from a man over 45 who received an inactivated influenza vaccine.

The chain links TRBV6-2 or TRBV6-3 to TRBJ2-7; 7 nucleotides match TRBD1. With V trimmed by 7 bases and J by 6 bases, 9 bases remained unmatched. The CDR3 is made up of 13 amino acids. Per germline, CDR1 MNHEY and CDR2 SVGEGT. The CDR3: CASKTGTLGEQYF. Here the CDR3 DNA reads TGTGCCAGCAAGACAGGGACGTTGGGCGAGCAGTACTTC.

The rearrangement joins TRBV19 to TRBJ1-1; the D is unclear. Trimming took 9 bases from V and 4 from J, leaving 9 bases between them. The germline V gene has CDR1 LNHDA and CDR2 SQIVND (reference sequence). This CDR3 is built from 11 residues. The CDR3 loop reads CASRGITEAFF. CDR3 nucleotide sequence: TGTGCCAGCCGGGGTATCACTGAAGCTTTCTTT.

The chain is built from TRBV20-1 and TRBJ2-7; weak D call: TRBD1 (5 bases). CDR1 is DFQATT, CDR2 SNEGSKA, per germline (reference sequence). This CDR3 comprises 13 residues. Trimming took off 6 bases at V and 5 bases at J, with 17 bases between the two ends. The chain's CDR3 is CSASIQGSHEQYF. The CDR3 nucleotides are TGCAGTGCCAGTATTCAGGGTTCCCACGAGCAGTACTTC.

Turning to this clonotype: A much bigger clone sits one base away, suggesting this may be a read error. V usage is TRBV20-1 and J usage is TRBJ1-5, with TRBD1 identical over 7 bases. CDR1 and CDR2 from the germline V gene are DFQATT and SNEGSKA (reference sequence). The CDR3 covers 15 residues. The CDR3 sequence is CSAVNPGQLNQPQNF. CDR3 in DNA: TGCAGTGCTGTAAACCCGGGACAGCTTAATCAGCCCCAGAATTTT.

The chain is built from TRBV3-1 and TRBJ1-1; D is uncertain. This CDR3 is built from 14 residues. V lost 3 bases to trimming and J lost 4 bases, with 12 bases between them. Germline V lookup: CDR1 LGHDT, CDR2 YNNKEL (reference sequence). CDR3 sequence: CASSHGVLGTEAFF. CDR3 nucleotides: TGTGCCAGCAGCCACGGGGTGTTGGGCACTGAAGCTTTCTTT.

This clonotype was seen more than once but under ten times. The chain joins TRBV5-1 to TRBJ1-1; TRBD1 matches 11 bases. This CDR3 is 14 amino acids long. After removal of 6 bases from V and 4 bases from J, the junction contained 5 bases not matched to a gene. From germline, CDR1 is SGHRS and CDR2 YFSETQ. This chain's CDR3 is CASKGQGARTEAFF. CDR3 coding DNA: TGCGCCAGCAAAGGACAGGGGGCGCGCACTGAAGCTTTCTTT.

This clonotype has ten or more counts. The chain employs TRBV11-2 and TRBJ2-1, with 11 bases that match TRBD2. The CDR3 covers 15 residues. V lost 0 bases and J lost 6; bases outside the gene matches: 1. Germline CDR1 is SGHAT and CDR2 is FQNNGV. As DNA, the CDR3 is TGTGCCAGCAGCTTAGAACTAGCGGGGGTCAATGAGCAGTTCTTC. This encodes CASSLELAGVNEQFF.

The chain employs TRBV29-1 and TRBJ1-3; no clear D gene. V gave up 0 bases and J gave up 4 bases, with 10 bases separating them. This CDR3 contains 14 residues. In germline, CDR1 is SQVTM, CDR2 ANQGSEA. CDR3 loop: CSVEDLPKGNTIYF. The CDR3 DNA is TGCAGCGTTGAAGATCTTCCCAAAGGAAACACCATATATTTT.

This clonotype has ten or more counts. The CDR3: CASTSGGSSYEQYF. CDR3 nucleotide sequence: TGTGCCAGCACCTCGGGTGGGAGCTCCTACGAGCAGTACTTC. The V gene is TRBV12-3 or TRBV12-4, the J gene TRBJ2-7; D perhaps matches TRBD2 (5 bases). The CDR3 runs to 14 residues. Deletions cut 7 bases from V and 0 bases from J, with 13 bases between.

The rearrangement links TRBV18 to TRBJ2-6; no clear D. Trimming removed 3 bases from V and 1 base from J, with 19 bases in between. This CDR3 has 19 residues. The germline V gene has CDR1 KGHSH and CDR2 LQKENI. DNA for the CDR3: TGTGCCAGCTCACCGTTAACCGGGCCGTTATCTTCTGGGGCCAACGTCCTGACTTTC. Translated: CASSPLTGPLSSGANVLTF.

This clonotype was detected ten times or more. V usage is TRBV28 and J usage is TRBJ2-1; a possible D gene is TRBD1 (5 bases). CDR1 and CDR2 from the germline V gene are MDHEN and SYDVKM. The CDR3 totals 13 residues. The V end lost 7 bases, the J end lost 4 bases, and 11 bases lay between the germline ends. CDR3 residues: CASKDSGYNEQFF. As DNA, the CDR3 is TGTGCCAGCAAAGACAGTGGGTACAATGAGCAGTTCTTC.

The sample holds many counts of this clonotype. J is TRBJ2-2 and V is TRBV2, with a tentative D call TRBD1 (5 bases). Germline CDR1 reads SNHLY; CDR2 reads FYNNEI. V lost 4 bases and J lost 4, with 13 bases in between. The CDR3 extends over 15 amino acids. The CDR3 sequence is CASSAGWGSTGELFF. Here the CDR3 DNA reads TGTGCCAGCAGTGCAGGGTGGGGTTCCACCGGGGAGCTGTTTTTT.

In DNA, the CDR3 is TGCGCCAGCAGCTTGGGTGGCTTAAAACGGGACAATGAGCAGTTCTTC. Protein product: CASSLGGLKRDNEQFF. The rearrangement joins TRBV5-1 to TRBJ2-1; no clear D gene. This CDR3 comprises 16 residues. Germline V lookup: CDR1 SGHRS, CDR2 YFSETQ. Trimming removed 0 bases at V and 5 bases at J, with 15 bases between.

This chain links TRBV6-2 or TRBV6-3 with TRBJ2-1, with 10 positions matching TRBD2. The CDR3 spans 12 residues. Trimming took 7 bases from V and 8 from J; bases not matched to a gene: 2. CDR1 is MNHEY, CDR2 SVGEGT, per germline. This chain's CDR3 is CASTLAGDEQFF. The CDR3, as DNA: TGTGCCAGCACCCTAGCGGGGGATGAGCAGTTCTTC.

Many counts were recorded for this clonotype. This chain links TRBV20-1 with TRBJ1-1, with a possible D match to TRBD1 (5 bases). Germline V gene sequence: CDR1 DFQATT, CDR2 SNEGSKA (reference sequence). The CDR3 length is 11 residues. V gave up 3 bases and J gave up 3 bases, with 5 bases separating them. CDR3 in amino acids: CSARGDTEAFF. The CDR3 DNA sequence: TGCAGTGCTAGGGGGGACACTGAAGCTTTCTTT.

This clonotype appeared a few times. The gene calls are TRBV14 and TRBJ1-1, with 7 bases that match TRBD1. This CDR3 has 14 amino acids. Germline CDR1 and CDR2: SGHDN and FVKESK. The V segment lost 7 bases and the J segment 0 bases; nucleotides outside the gene matches: 5. CDR3 amino acids: CASTIGGVNTEAFF. As DNA, the CDR3 is TGTGCCAGCACAATAGGGGGCGTGAACACTGAAGCTTTCTTT.

In its sample, this clonotype was seen a few times. The chain uses TRBV5-1 and TRBJ1-2; 8 positions agree with TRBD1. The V segment lost 0 bases and the J segment 6 bases; nucleotides outside the gene matches: 4. The CDR3 has 14 residues. Germline V gene lookup returns CDR1 SGHRS and CDR2 YFSETQ. This chain's CDR3 is CASSLDTGGNGYTF. The CDR3 region has the DNA TGCGCCAGCAGCTTGGATACAGGGGGTAATGGCTACACCTTC.

The J gene is TRBJ1-1, the V gene TRBV29-1; TRBD1 agrees at 7 bases. V gave up 6 bases and J gave up 4 bases; unmatched junction bases: 8. Germline CDR1 reads SQVTM; CDR2 reads ANQGSEA. The CDR3 runs 13 residues. CDR3 sequence reads: CSVSTGLITEAFF. For the CDR3, the DNA is TGCAGCGTATCGACAGGGCTTATCACTGAAGCTTTCTTT. Full variable domain (remainder filled in from reference TRBV29-1 and TRBJ1-1): SAVISQKPSRDICQRGTSLTIQCQVDSQVTMMFWYRQQPGQSLTLIATANQGSEATYESGFVIDKFPISRPNLTFSTLTVSNMSPEDSSIYLCSVSTGLITEAFFGQGTRLTVV.

This clonotype has at least ten counts. The gene calls are TRBV6-2 or TRBV6-3 and TRBJ2-7, with 10 bases identical to TRBD2. The CDR3 has 14 residues. J gave up 6 bases and V 5 bases, and 7 bases lay outside the gene matches. The germline V gene encodes CDR1 MNHEY and CDR2 SVGEGT. Here the CDR3 reads CASSPSGSPPEQYF. DNA of the CDR3: TGTGCCAGCAGTCCTAGCGGGAGCCCTCCCGAGCAGTACTTC.

The chain recombines TRBV7-2 with TRBJ2-7, with 7 bases identical to TRBD1. CDR3 length: 14 residues. Trimming cost V 5 bases and J 4 bases; bases outside gene matches: 8. From germline, CDR1 is SGHTA and CDR2 FQGNSA. The CDR3, as DNA: TGTGCCAGCAGCCATACAGGGGTCGGTTACGAGCAGTACTTC. Translation gives CASSHTGVGYEQYF.

This clonotype turned up a few times. This chain links TRBV30 with TRBJ2-5, with a possible D match to TRBD1 (5 bases). Trimming took 2 bases from V and 4 from J, leaving 11 bases between them. This CDR3 is built from 13 residues. Germline V lookup: CDR1 GTSNPN, CDR2 SVGIG (reference sequence). As DNA, the CDR3 is TGTGCCTGGAGTCTTCATCAGGGAGAGACCCAGTACTTC. Protein: CAWSLHQGETQYF.

The chain employs TRBV10-3 and TRBJ2-7; D is ambiguous. Trimming left V 3 bases short and J 3 bases short, with 3 bases between. The germline V gene has CDR1 ENHRY and CDR2 SYGVKD. This CDR3 contains 11 residues. This CDR3 is CAISDSYEQYF. The DNA for the CDR3 is TGTGCCATCAGTGATAGCTACGAGCAGTACTTC.

The chain couples TRBV5-4 to TRBJ2-7; D gene unclear. CDR3 length: 15 amino acids. Germline CDR1 is SGHNT and CDR2 is YYREEE (reference sequence). The germline V and J ends were trimmed by 2 bases and 7 bases, with 19 bases remaining between them. The DNA for the CDR3 is TGTGCCAGCAGCTTTGAACCTACTGGGGTCCGGGAGCAGTACTTC. It codes for CASSFEPTGVREQYF.

This clonotype was counted only a few times. V usage is TRBV5-1 and J usage is TRBJ1-4, with D perhaps matching TRBD1 (5 bases). CDR3 length: 15 residues. Trimming stripped 0 bases from V and 0 bases from J, with 6 bases between. CDR1 and CDR2 from the germline V gene are SGHRS and YFSETQ. CDR3 nucleotide sequence: TGCGCCAGCAGCTTGGGACAGCCAACTAATGAAAAACTGTTTTTT. Its translation: CASSLGQPTNEKLFF.

The chain employs TRBV6-5 and TRBJ1-5; 7 bases match TRBD1. V was clipped by 2 bases and J by 7 bases; unmatched bases: 11. The germline V gene encodes CDR1 MNHEY and CDR2 SVGAGI. This CDR3 has 16 residues. CDR3 sequence: CASSYTGQVGLQPQHF. CDR3 nucleotides: TGTGCCAGCAGTTACACCGGACAGGTCGGGCTACAGCCCCAGCATTTT.